The 9 T cell receptor beta chains below come from one sample, sequenced in a study of spatial heterogeneity in lung cancer. Using its own MiXCR run on the 5' RACE reads, TCRdb lists one record per CDR3 protein. This repertoire shows about 40,000 distinct CDR3 sequences, more than 4.5% found once; its top ten account for approximately 24%. Time point described: sample taken at primary tumor resection. The sequenced sample was PBMCs, obtained at surgery. Every receptor here comes from a female donor with early-stage non-small cell lung cancer.

This clonotype was recorded many times. The chain is built from TRBV5-1 and TRBJ1-4; possibly TRBD1 for D (5 bases). V was clipped by 0 bases and J by 8 bases, with 17 bases between them. The CDR3 loop spans 16 amino acids. The germline V gene encodes CDR1 SGHRS and CDR2 YFSETQ. The CDR3 DNA reads TGCGCCAGCAGCTTGGCCACAGGTGGTCTGGGCGAAAAACTGTTTTTT. This sequence encodes CASSLATGGLGEKLFF.

The V and J genes are TRBV12-3 or TRBV12-4 and TRBJ1-4; 9 bases are a match to TRBD1. The junction had 11 bases not matched to a gene; V was cut back by 6 bases and J by 12 bases. The CDR3 has 14 residues. The CDR3 DNA reads as TGTGCCAGCAGGAACACAGGGGGCCGAGACGAACTGTTTTTT. Translation gives CASRNTGGRDELFF.

This clonotype showed up many times. The chain carries TRBV6-1 and TRBJ2-2; D is unclear. The CDR3 runs to 14 residues. Germline CDR1 and CDR2: MNHNS and SASEGT. V was shortened by 5 bases and J by 6 bases, with 13 bases between the two germline ends. DNA for the CDR3: TGTGCCAGCAGTCGGACGGACGCCTCCGGGGAGCTGTTTTTT. Protein sequence: CASSRTDASGELFF.

This clonotype was counted ten times or more. The gene calls are TRBV28 and TRBJ2-6; D not resolved. The CDR3 is 17 residues long. V dropped 5 bases and J dropped 0 bases, with 14 bases sitting between them. Germline CDR1 reads MDHEN; CDR2 reads SYDVKM. The CDR3 DNA reads TGTGCCAGCAGTGAGGCAGGCGCCTTCTCTGGGGCCAACGTCCTGACTTTC. This encodes CASSEAGAFSGANVLTF.

In this sample, this clonotype turned up many times. The chain carries TRBV27 and TRBJ1-1; maybe TRBD1 (6 bases). The CDR3 totals 12 residues. The V gene lost 3 bases and the J gene lost 8 bases, with 10 bases spanning the gap. The germline V gene has CDR1 MNHEY and CDR2 SMNVEV (reference sequence). This CDR3 reads CASSFQGREAFF. CDR3 bases: TGTGCCAGCAGTTTTCAGGGGAGGGAAGCTTTCTTT.

At least ten counts were recorded for this clonotype. CDR3 in amino acids: CSVDPTDRGSTEAFF. The CDR3 DNA follows: TGCAGCGTTGACCCTACGGACAGGGGGAGCACTGAAGCTTTCTTT. This chain uses TRBV29-1 with TRBJ1-1; 10 bases line up with TRBD1. This CDR3 comprises 15 residues. Germline CDR1 SQVTM, CDR2 ANQGSEA. V shed 3 bases, J shed 4 bases, and the junction held 8 bases outside the gene matches.

This clonotype has ten or more counts. The rearrangement links TRBV13 to TRBJ1-2; perhaps TRBD1 as D (5 bases). CDR1 is PRHDT, CDR2 FYEKMQ, per germline (reference sequence). The CDR3 consists of 18 residues. V shed 1 base and J shed 6 bases, with 24 bases lying between them. In DNA form, the CDR3 reads TGTGCCAGCAGCTTAGAGGAAGGAGTCAGGGTTACTAATGATGGCTACACCTTC. It codes for CASSLEEGVRVTNDGYTF.

The chain recombines TRBV7-2 with TRBJ1-6; maybe TRBD1 (5 bases). The CDR3 runs 14 residues. Deletions cut 5 bases from V and 8 bases from J, with 13 bases between. CDR1 SGHTA and CDR2 FQGNSA come from the germline V gene. The CDR3 sequence is CASSPGTRDSPLHF. In DNA, the CDR3 is TGTGCCAGCAGCCCCGGGACTCGGGATTCACCCCTCCACTTT.

This clonotype has at least ten counts. The chain couples TRBV27 to TRBJ1-5, with D possibly TRBD1 on 5 matching bases. The V and J ends lost 3 bases and 4 bases respectively, with 10 bases between them. There are 14 residues in the CDR3. Germline V gene sequence: CDR1 MNHEY, CDR2 SMNVEV (reference sequence). The CDR3 nucleotides are TGTGCCAGCAGTTTCGGGGGGTCTAATCAGCCCCAGCATTTT. It yields the protein CASSFGGSNQPQHF.